This TCR beta chain appears in the sequencing data of a study of cytotoxic CD8 clonotypes in ibrutinib-treated CLL. A 1 in 200,000 to 1 in 1 million T cell depth was the sequencing target. Some clones are missing from TCRdb's copy, which holds only in-frame ones; the method was immunoSEQ multiplex PCR. The sample holds approximately 330,000 clones, 80% seen once. Germline CDR1 is KGHSH and CDR2 is LQKENI. The CDR3 length is 13 residues. The V end was cut by 2 bases, the J end by 5 bases, with 7 bases between. The source was PBMCs, collected before ibrutinib treatment. The chain links TRBV18 to TRBJ2-1, with no clear D. This receptor was taken from a human donor with chronic lymphocytic leukemia. As DNA, the CDR3 is TGTGCCAGCTCACCATCCCGGGACAATGAGCAGTTCTTC. This gives the protein CASSPSRDNEQFF. Using reference TRBV18 and TRBJ2-1 for the parts outside the CDR3, the full variable domain is NAGVMQNPRHLVRRRGQEARLRCSPMKGHSHVYWYRQLPEEGLKFMVYLQKENIIDESGMPKERFSAEFPKEGPSILRIQQVVRGDSAAYFCASSPSRDNEQFFGPGTRLTVL.